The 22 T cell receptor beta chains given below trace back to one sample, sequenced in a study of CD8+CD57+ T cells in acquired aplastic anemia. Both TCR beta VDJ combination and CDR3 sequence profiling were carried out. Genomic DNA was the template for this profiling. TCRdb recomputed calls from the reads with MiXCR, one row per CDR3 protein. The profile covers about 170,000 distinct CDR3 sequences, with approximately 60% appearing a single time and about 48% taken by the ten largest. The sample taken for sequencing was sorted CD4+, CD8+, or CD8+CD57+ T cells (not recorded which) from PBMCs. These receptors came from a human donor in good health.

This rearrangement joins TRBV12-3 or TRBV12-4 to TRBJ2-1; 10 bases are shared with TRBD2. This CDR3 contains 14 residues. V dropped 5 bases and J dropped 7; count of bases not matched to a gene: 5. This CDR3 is CASSEGTSVNEQFF. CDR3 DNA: TGTGCCAGCAGTGAAGGGACTAGCGTTAATGAGCAGTTCTTC.

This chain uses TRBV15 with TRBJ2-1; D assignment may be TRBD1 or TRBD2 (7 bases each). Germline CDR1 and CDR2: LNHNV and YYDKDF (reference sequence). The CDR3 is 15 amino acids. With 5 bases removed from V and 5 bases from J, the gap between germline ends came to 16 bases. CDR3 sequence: CATSHPQGGHNEQFF. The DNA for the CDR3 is TGTGCCACCAGCCATCCGCAGGGGGGGCACAATGAGCAGTTCTTC. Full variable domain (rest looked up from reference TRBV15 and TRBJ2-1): DAMVIQNPRYQVTQFGKPVTLSCSQTLNHNVMYWYQQKSSQAPKLLFHYYDKDFNNEADTPDNFQSRRPNTSFCFLDIRSPGLGDTAMYLCATSHPQGGHNEQFFGPGTRLTVL.

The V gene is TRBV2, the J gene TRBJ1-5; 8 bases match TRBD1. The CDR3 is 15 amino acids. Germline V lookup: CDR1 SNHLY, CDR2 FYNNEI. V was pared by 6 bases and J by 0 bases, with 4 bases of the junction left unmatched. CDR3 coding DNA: TGTGCCAGCAGAACCGGGACAGGTAGCAATCAGCCCCAGCATTTT. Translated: CASRTGTGSNQPQHF.

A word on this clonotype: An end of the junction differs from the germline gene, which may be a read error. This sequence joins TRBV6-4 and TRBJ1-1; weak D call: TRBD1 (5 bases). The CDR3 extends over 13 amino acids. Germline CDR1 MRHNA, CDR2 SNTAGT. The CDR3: CASSARENTDAFF. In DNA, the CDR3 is TGTGCCAGCAGTGCCAGGGAGAACACTGACGCTTTCTTT.

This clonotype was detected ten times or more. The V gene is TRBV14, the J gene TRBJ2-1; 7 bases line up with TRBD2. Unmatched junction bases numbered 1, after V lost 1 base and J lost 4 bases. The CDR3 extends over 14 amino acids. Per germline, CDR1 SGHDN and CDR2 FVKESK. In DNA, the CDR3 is TGTGCCAGCAGCCAAGGGACTAGTTACAATGAGCAGTTCTTC. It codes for CASSQGTSYNEQFF.

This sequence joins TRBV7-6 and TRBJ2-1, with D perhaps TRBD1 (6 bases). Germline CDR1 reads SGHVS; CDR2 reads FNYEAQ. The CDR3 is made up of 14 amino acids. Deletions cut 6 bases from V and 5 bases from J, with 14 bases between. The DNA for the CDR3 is TGTGCCAGCAGACCACAGGGTAGGAACAATGAGCAGTTCTTC. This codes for CASRPQGRNNEQFF.

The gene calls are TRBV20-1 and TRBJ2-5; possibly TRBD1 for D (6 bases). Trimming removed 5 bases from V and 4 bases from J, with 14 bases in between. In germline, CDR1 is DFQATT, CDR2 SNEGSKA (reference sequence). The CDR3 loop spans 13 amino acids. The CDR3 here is CSAGAQGIETQYF. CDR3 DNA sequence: TGCAGTGCTGGGGCCCAGGGGATAGAGACCCAGTACTTC.

CDR3 sequence: CSVTGSYEQYF. DNA of the CDR3: TGCAGTGTGACAGGGTCCTACGAGCAGTACTTC. The genes are TRBV20-1 and TRBJ2-7, with TRBD1 matching 7 bases. V was clipped by 7 bases and J by 1 base; unmatched bases: 1. The germline V gene encodes CDR1 DFQATT and CDR2 SNEGSKA (reference sequence). This CDR3 comprises 11 residues.

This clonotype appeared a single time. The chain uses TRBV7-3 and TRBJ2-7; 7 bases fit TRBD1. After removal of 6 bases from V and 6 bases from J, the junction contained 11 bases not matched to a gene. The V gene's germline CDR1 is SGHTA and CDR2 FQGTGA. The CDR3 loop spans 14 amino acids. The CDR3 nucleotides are TGTGCCAGCAGGGATACGGTAGGGGGCAGCGAGCAGTACTTC. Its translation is CASRDTVGGSEQYF.

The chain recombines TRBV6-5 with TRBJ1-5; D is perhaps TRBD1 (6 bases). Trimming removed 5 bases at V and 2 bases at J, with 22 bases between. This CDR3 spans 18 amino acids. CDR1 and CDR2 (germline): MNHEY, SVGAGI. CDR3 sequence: CASSTTPQGLIGNQPQHF. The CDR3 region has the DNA TGTGCCAGCAGTACAACCCCACAGGGCCTGATTGGCAATCAGCCCCAGCATTTT.

The CDR3 region is CASSLIGASEYNEQFF. CDR3 nucleotide sequence: TGTGCCAGCAGTTTAATAGGGGCTAGCGAGTACAATGAGCAGTTCTTC. The chain links TRBV9 to TRBJ2-1; D may be TRBD2 (6 bases). There are 16 residues in the CDR3. CDR1 SGDLS and CDR2 YYNGEE come from the germline V gene. The ends were cut back, 5 bases at V and 4 bases at J, with 19 bases in the middle.

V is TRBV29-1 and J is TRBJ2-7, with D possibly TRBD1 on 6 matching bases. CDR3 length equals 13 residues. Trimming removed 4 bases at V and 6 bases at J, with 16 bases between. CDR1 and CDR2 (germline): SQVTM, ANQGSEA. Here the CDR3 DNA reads TGCAGCGTTGGTGCCGGACAGCTCTCCGAGCAGTACTTC. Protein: CSVGAGQLSEQYF.

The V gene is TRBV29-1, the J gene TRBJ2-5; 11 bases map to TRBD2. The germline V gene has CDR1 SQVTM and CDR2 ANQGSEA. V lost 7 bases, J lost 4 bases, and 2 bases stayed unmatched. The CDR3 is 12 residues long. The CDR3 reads CSGLAGRETQYF. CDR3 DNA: TGCAGCGGACTAGCGGGACGAGAGACCCAGTACTTC.

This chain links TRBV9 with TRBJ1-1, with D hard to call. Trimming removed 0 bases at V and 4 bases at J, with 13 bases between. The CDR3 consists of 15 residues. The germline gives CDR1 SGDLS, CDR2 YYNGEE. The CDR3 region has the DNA TGTGCCAGCAGCGTAGCTCCTTTTGATGTCACTGAAGCTTTCTTT. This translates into CASSVAPFDVTEAFF.

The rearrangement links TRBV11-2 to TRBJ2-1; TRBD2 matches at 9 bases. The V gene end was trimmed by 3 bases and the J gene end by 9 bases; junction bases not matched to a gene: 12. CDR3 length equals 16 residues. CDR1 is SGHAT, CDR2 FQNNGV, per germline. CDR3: CASSFIAGGSQVEQFF. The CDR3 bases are TGTGCCAGCAGCTTCATTGCGGGGGGGAGTCAGGTTGAGCAGTTCTTC. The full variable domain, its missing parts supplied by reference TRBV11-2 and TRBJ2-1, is EAGVAQSPRYKIIEKRQSVAFWCNPISGHATLYWYQQILGQGPKLLIQFQNNGVVDDSQLPKDRFSAERLKGVDSTLKIQPAKLEDSAVYLCASSFIAGGSQVEQFFGPGTRLTVL.

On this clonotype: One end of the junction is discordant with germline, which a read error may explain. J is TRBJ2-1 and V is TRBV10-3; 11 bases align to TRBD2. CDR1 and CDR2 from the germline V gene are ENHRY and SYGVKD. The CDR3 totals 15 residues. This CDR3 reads CASSYGTSGTNEQFF. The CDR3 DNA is TGTGCCAGCAGTTACGGGACTAGCGGCACGAATGAGCAGTTCTTC.

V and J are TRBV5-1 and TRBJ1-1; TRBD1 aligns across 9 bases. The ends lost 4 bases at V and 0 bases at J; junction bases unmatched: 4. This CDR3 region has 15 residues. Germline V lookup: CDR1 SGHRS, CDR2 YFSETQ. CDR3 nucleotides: TGCGCCAGCAGCGATGGGACAGGGATGAACACTGAAGCTTTCTTT. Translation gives CASSDGTGMNTEAFF.

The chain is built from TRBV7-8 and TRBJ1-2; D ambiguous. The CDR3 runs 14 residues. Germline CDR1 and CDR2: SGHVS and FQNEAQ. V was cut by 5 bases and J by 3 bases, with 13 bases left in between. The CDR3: CASSVARADYGYTF. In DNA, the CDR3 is TGTGCCAGCAGCGTGGCGAGGGCGGACTATGGCTACACCTTC. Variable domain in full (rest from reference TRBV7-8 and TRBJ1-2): GAGVSQSPRYKVAKRGQDVALRCDPISGHVSLFWYQQALGQGPEFLTYFQNEAQLDKSGLPSDRFFAERPEGSVSTLKIQRTQQEDSAVYLCASSVARADYGYTFGSGTRLTVV.

The CDR3 loop reads CSAPHGTGGQPQHF. CDR3 bases: TGCAGTGCTCCGCATGGGACAGGGGGACAGCCCCAGCATTTT. The chain combines TRBV20-1 with TRBJ1-5; 11 positions agree with TRBD1. There are 14 residues in the CDR3. V shed 5 bases and J 7 bases; nucleotides not matched to a gene: 7. From germline, CDR1 is DFQATT and CDR2 SNEGSKA (reference sequence).

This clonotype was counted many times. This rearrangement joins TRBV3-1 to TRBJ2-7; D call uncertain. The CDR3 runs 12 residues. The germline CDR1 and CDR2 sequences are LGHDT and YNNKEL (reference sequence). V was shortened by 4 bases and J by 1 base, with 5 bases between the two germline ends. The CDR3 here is CASSLASYEQYF. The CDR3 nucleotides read TGTGCCAGCAGCCTCGCATCCTACGAGCAGTACTTC.

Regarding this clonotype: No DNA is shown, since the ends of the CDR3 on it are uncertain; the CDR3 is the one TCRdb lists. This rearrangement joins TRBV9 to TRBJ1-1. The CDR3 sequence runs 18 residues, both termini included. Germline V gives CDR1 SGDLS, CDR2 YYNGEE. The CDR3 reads CDSSFYICSARDNYEAFF.

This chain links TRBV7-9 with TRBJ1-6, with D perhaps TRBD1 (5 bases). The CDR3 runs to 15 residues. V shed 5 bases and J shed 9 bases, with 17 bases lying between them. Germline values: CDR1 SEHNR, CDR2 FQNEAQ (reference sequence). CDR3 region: CASSQVKAGSSPLHF. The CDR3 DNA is TGTGCCAGCAGCCAAGTTAAGGCAGGGAGTTCACCCCTCCACTTT.